This T cell receptor beta chain was identified in a study of control samples from healthy donors and cancer patients. Clones were read by immunoSEQ multiplex PCR, and TCRdb kept only the in-frame ones, dropping some. The sample holds about 150,000 clones, about 94% seen once. The CDR3 length is 14 residues. The V gene's germline CDR1 is SGHKS and CDR2 YYEKEE (reference sequence). V was pared by 4 bases and J by 7 bases, with 10 bases of the junction left unmatched. This sequence joins TRBV5-5 and TRBJ2-5; 7 bases are a match to TRBD1. The sample was blood. This TCR came from a woman aged 25 to 39 in good health. The CDR3 DNA follows: TGTGCCAGCAGCACCGACAGGGTTGATGGGACCCAGTACTTC. Amino acid sequence: CASSTDRVDGTQYF.